The clone carrying this TCR beta chain was observed a few times. CDR3-region Arm-PCR and iRepertoire HTBI primers produced the TCR beta libraries. MiXCR was run by TCRdb on the multiplex PCR reads, yielding one entry per CDR3 protein. The data show 450,000 or so distinct CDR3 sequences, about a fifth seen once. These data originate in a study of regulatory T cells in long-lasting Graves disease. Study-level information: Persistence in Graves' disease required over 5 years of antithyroid drugs plus positive TSH receptor antibodies.

This sample's time point: persistent/refractory GD, antithyroid drugs over 5 years with positive TRAb. Construction of the TCR library relied on RNA isolated from PBMCs. Germline CDR1 reads SGHRS; CDR2 reads YFSETQ. This CDR3 is 18 amino acids long. The V gene lost 1 base and the J gene lost 6 bases, with 22 bases spanning the gap. This sequence was found in a female donor with Graves disease. The material sequenced was peripheral blood mononuclear cells (PBMCs), taken when the disease was refractory, from a patient treated with antithyroid drugs. The chain recombines TRBV5-1 with TRBJ2-2, with a possible D match to TRBD1 (7 bases). The CDR3 DNA reads TGCGCCAGCAGCTTGTTTCTCGTCGTACAGGGGAGGCCCGGGGAGCTGTTTTTT. Translation: CASSLFLVVQGRPGELFF.